What follows are 32 T cell receptor beta chains derived from one specimen sequenced in a study of PD-1 blockade in classical Hodgkin lymphoma. Time point described: cycle 4 day 1 (C4D1), after 6 weeks of nivolumab. Relapse after autologous stem cell transplantation occurred in every patient, and brentuximab vedotin exposure varied. The CD4+ T cells used were purified from thawed PBMCs through magnetic negative selection. Here immunoSEQ multiplex PCR was the method, and the copy in TCRdb shows in-frame clones only, minus some. The sample has about 30,000 clones, 70% to 90% seen once; the top ten hold roughly 0.6%. The material was CD4+ T cells from blood, obtained before the fourth cycle of nivolumab. The receptor set was obtained from a human donor with classical Hodgkin lymphoma.

The chain recombines TRBV11-2 with TRBJ2-6; TRBD1 agrees at 10 bases. From germline, CDR1 is SGHAT and CDR2 FQNNGV. J gave up 4 bases and V 4 bases, and 10 bases lay outside the gene matches. The CDR3 spans 18 residues. The CDR3, as DNA: TGTGCCAGCAGCTCTAACCGGGACAGGGGTGTCGGGGCCAACGTCCTGACTTTC. Encoded protein: CASSSNRDRGVGANVLTF. Drawing the rest from reference TRBV11-2 and TRBJ2-6, the complete variable domain is EAGVAQSPRYKIIEKRQSVAFWCNPISGHATLYWYQQILGQGPKLLIQFQNNGVVDDSQLPKDRFSAERLKGVDSTLKIQPAKLEDSAVYLCASSSNRDRGVGANVLTFGAGSRLTVL.

This rearrangement joins TRBV5-1 to TRBJ1-1; D uncertain. Germline CDR1 SGHRS, CDR2 YFSETQ. V lost 1 base, J lost 1 base, and 5 bases lay in between. The CDR3 has 13 amino acids. The CDR3 is CASSLSQNTEAFF. For the CDR3, the DNA is TGCGCCAGCAGCTTGAGCCAGAACACTGAAGCTTTCTTT.

The CDR3 DNA reads TGTGCCAGCAGCCGCGGCAACCGGGACGGAGGACGTAATCAGCCCCAGCATTTT. Its protein product is CASSRGNRDGGRNQPQHF. The chain joins TRBV7-2 to TRBJ1-5, with D tentatively TRBD1 (5 bases). The CDR3 has 18 residues. The germline CDR1 and CDR2 sequences are SGHTA and FQGNSA. Trimming removed 5 bases at V and 4 bases at J, with 24 bases between.

The chain couples TRBV6-5 to TRBJ2-2; D remains unclear. V shed 4 bases and J shed 7 bases, with 7 bases lying between them. The CDR3 is 12 amino acids. From germline, CDR1 is MNHEY and CDR2 SVGAGI. The CDR3 DNA reads as TGTGCCAGCAGTTTTTGGGACGGGGAGCTGTTTTTT. Amino acids: CASSFWDGELFF.

This clone was recorded once. The chain recombines TRBV7-3 with TRBJ2-3; D perhaps matches TRBD2 (7 bases). Trimming shortened V by 1 base and J by 1 base, and 9 bases separated the two germline ends. Germline V gene lookup returns CDR1 SGHTA and CDR2 FQGTGA. This CDR3 spans 15 amino acids. CDR3 in DNA: TGTGCCAGCAGCTTAATCGGGGGGCGCACAGATACGCAGTATTTT. As protein: CASSLIGGRTDTQYF. The complete variable domain, with remaining parts taken from reference TRBV7-3 and TRBJ2-3, reads GAGVSQTPSNKVTEKGKYVELRCDPISGHTALYWYRQSLGQGPEFLIYFQGTGAADDSGLPNDRFFAVRPEGSVSTLKIQRTERGDSAVYLCASSLIGGRTDTQYFGPGTRLTVL.

The chain is built from TRBV5-1 and TRBJ1-1, with D maybe TRBD1 (6 bases). This CDR3 is 15 amino acids long. CDR1 is SGHRS, CDR2 YFSETQ, per germline. Trimming stripped 0 bases from V and 7 bases from J, with 16 bases between. CDR3 amino acids: CASSLAGGRVNEAFF. The CDR3 DNA sequence: TGCGCCAGCAGCTTGGCCGGGGGCAGGGTGAATGAAGCTTTCTTT.

The chain uses TRBV5-1 and TRBJ1-3; D gene unclear. Germline V gives CDR1 SGHRS, CDR2 YFSETQ. CDR3 length: 14 residues. Deletions cut 5 bases from V and 0 bases from J, with 9 bases between. The CDR3 coding sequence is TGCGCCAGCAGGGCAGGAACCTCTGGAAACACCATATATTTT. It yields the protein CASRAGTSGNTIYF.

The J gene is TRBJ1-1, the V gene TRBV5-1, with TRBD1 as a possible D gene (6 bases). Trimming took off 0 bases at V and 6 bases at J, with 18 bases between the two ends. CDR1 and CDR2 from the germline V gene are SGHRS and YFSETQ. This CDR3 region has 16 residues. The CDR3, as DNA: TGCGCCAGCAGCTTGGGGACAGTCGGTACTGGGGCTGAAGCTTTCTTT. It encodes CASSLGTVGTGAEAFF.

The chain combines TRBV7-9 with TRBJ1-2; 7 nucleotides align to TRBD1. Trimming took 5 bases from V and 2 from J; bases not matched to a gene: 14. The germline V gene encodes CDR1 SEHNR and CDR2 FQNEAQ (reference sequence). The CDR3 covers 17 residues. For the CDR3, the DNA is TGTGCCAGCAGCCTCATTATGACAGGGTCGCCCAACTATGGCTACACCTTC. Residues: CASSLIMTGSPNYGYTF.

This clone was found once. The genes are TRBV19 and TRBJ2-3; D might be TRBD2 (5 bases). The CDR3 runs to 15 residues. Trimming took off 5 bases at V and 0 bases at J, with 12 bases between the two ends. CDR1 and CDR2 (germline): LNHDA, SQIVND (reference sequence). DNA of the CDR3: TGTGCCAGTAGTTCTAGCAGAACTAGCACAGATACGCAGTATTTT. Protein sequence: CASSSSRTSTDTQYF.

V and J are TRBV5-1 and TRBJ2-2; 10 bases line up with TRBD2. The CDR3 is made up of 15 amino acids. Germline-derived CDR1 and CDR2 are SGHRS and YFSETQ. V was clipped by 4 bases and J by 6 bases; unmatched bases: 6. The CDR3: CASSLESGGAGELFF. In nucleotides, the CDR3 is TGCGCCAGCAGCCTGGAAAGCGGGGGGGCCGGGGAGCTGTTTTTT.

The chain carries TRBV30 and TRBJ2-2; 9 nucleotides match TRBD1. The ends lost 1 base at V and 6 bases at J; junction bases unmatched: 15. Per the germline V gene, CDR1 is GTSNPN and CDR2 is SVGIG (reference sequence). CDR3 length: 18 amino acids. CDR3 loop: CAWSALFLRDRASGELFF. DNA for the CDR3: TGTGCCTGGAGTGCTTTATTCCTACGGGACAGGGCATCCGGGGAGCTGTTTTTT.

The genes are TRBV19 and TRBJ1-5; D ambiguous. The CDR3 is 16 residues long. Per germline, CDR1 LNHDA and CDR2 SQIVND (reference sequence). V lost 4 bases to trimming and J lost 1 base, with 14 bases between them. The CDR3 loop is CASSTAEVMSNQPQHF. CDR3 bases: TGTGCCAGTAGTACCGCGGAAGTGATGAGCAATCAGCCCCAGCATTTT.

There are a few counts of this clone. In DNA form, the CDR3 reads TGTGCCAGTAGTAGCCTCGACCGGCAGGGTACACCCCTCCACTTT. Its translation is CASSSLDRQGTPLHF. This chain links TRBV19 with TRBJ1-6; TRBD1 is a possible D gene (5 bases). This CDR3 contains 15 residues. The V end lost 4 bases, the J end lost 11 bases, and 18 bases lay between the germline ends. In germline, CDR1 is LNHDA, CDR2 SQIVND (reference sequence).

The chain couples TRBV5-5 to TRBJ2-1; D uncertain. The CDR3 covers 13 residues. Germline assignment: CDR1 SGHKS and CDR2 YYEKEE (reference sequence). Trimming shortened V by 1 base and J by 6 bases, and 8 bases separated the two germline ends. Written as DNA, the CDR3 is TGTGCCAGCAGCTTGCAGTTGAGCAATGAGCAGTTCTTC. Translation: CASSLQLSNEQFF.

V and J are TRBV5-1 and TRBJ2-7; 9 bases map to TRBD2. Germline trimming cut 0 bases from V and 3 bases from J; bases unmatched to any gene: 1. The V gene's germline CDR1 is SGHRS and CDR2 YFSETQ. The CDR3 is 14 residues long. The CDR3 region has the DNA TGCGCCAGCAGCTTGGTAGCGGGGGTCTACGAGCAGTACTTC. The encoded protein is CASSLVAGVYEQYF.

This clone has only one observation. The rearrangement joins TRBV10-1 to TRBJ2-5; TRBD2 might be the D (5 bases). Germline lookup yields CDR1 WNHNN and CDR2 SYGVQD (reference sequence). Trimming pared 10 bases from V and 2 bases from J, leaving 11 bases between. CDR3 size: 12 residues. The CDR3 here is CATSDFQETQYF. The CDR3 DNA follows: TGCGCCACCTCGGACTTTCAAGAGACCCAGTACTTC.

This chain uses TRBV5-1 with TRBJ2-2; D is unclear. This CDR3 has 13 amino acids. Deletions cut 4 bases from V and 5 bases from J, with 9 bases between. Per the germline V gene, CDR1 is SGHRS and CDR2 is YFSETQ. CDR3 protein: CASSHYYTGELFF. The CDR3 coding sequence is TGCGCCAGCAGCCATTACTATACCGGGGAGCTGTTTTTT.

This sequence joins TRBV7-9 and TRBJ1-1; tentative D call: TRBD1 (6 bases). The CDR3 is 14 amino acids. V lost 3 bases and J 4 bases, leaving 12 bases between the germline ends. The V gene's germline CDR1 is SEHNR and CDR2 FQNEAQ (reference sequence). The CDR3 DNA sequence: TGTGCCAGCAGCTTCCCAGGGGTTGTCACTGAAGCTTTCTTT. Translating it yields CASSFPGVVTEAFF. Combining the CDR3 with reference TRBV7-9 and TRBJ1-1 gives the whole variable domain DTGVSQNPRHKITKRGQNVTFRCDPISEHNRLYWYRQTLGQGPEFLTYFQNEAQLEKSRLLSDRFSAERPKGSFSTLEIQRTEQGDSAMYLCASSFPGVVTEAFFGQGTRLTVV.

This chain connects TRBV5-1 to TRBJ1-2, with unresolved D. Trimming left V 2 bases short and J 2 bases short, with 7 bases between. This CDR3 is 13 amino acids long. Germline CDR1 is SGHRS and CDR2 is YFSETQ. Written as DNA, the CDR3 is TGCGCCAGCAGCTTAAGACTGAACTATGGCTACACCTTC. Its translation: CASSLRLNYGYTF.

The chain has TRBV6-5 and TRBJ2-3; TRBD2 agrees at 8 bases. V was clipped by 2 bases and J by 0 bases; unmatched bases: 4. This CDR3 has 16 amino acids. The germline gives CDR1 MNHEY, CDR2 SVGAGI. The CDR3 protein is CASSYRQRGSTDTQYF. The CDR3 nucleotides are TGTGCCAGCAGTTACCGCCAGCGGGGGAGCACAGATACGCAGTATTTT.

V gene TRBV4-1 combines with J gene TRBJ1-5, with 9 bases that match TRBD1. This CDR3 has 15 residues. CDR1 and CDR2 (germline): MGHRA, YSYEKL. V was clipped by 1 base and J by 6 bases; unmatched bases: 4. CDR3 DNA: TGCGCCAGCAGCCAAGGGGACAGGGAGGGTCAGCCCCAGCATTTT. Translation: CASSQGDREGQPQHF.

Here the CDR3 DNA reads TGTGCCACTAAAGGGGGAGGTTTGGGACAGCCCCAGCATTTT. Protein product: CATKGGGLGQPQHF. V and J are TRBV2 and TRBJ1-5; TRBD1 might be the D (6 bases). The CDR3 spans 14 residues. CDR1 and CDR2 (germline): SNHLY, FYNNEI. Deletions cut 10 bases from V and 7 bases from J, with 20 bases between.

This clone was found once. The chain carries TRBV18 and TRBJ2-7, with D possibly TRBD1 on 6 matching bases. There are 16 residues in the CDR3. Germline CDR1 KGHSH, CDR2 LQKENI. V lost 3 bases and J 0 bases, leaving 15 bases between the germline ends. As DNA, the CDR3 is TGTGCCAGCTCACCGAACACAGGGTCTGCCTCCTACGAGCAGTACTTC. Its translation: CASSPNTGSASYEQYF.

This chain connects TRBV5-1 to TRBJ2-7, with 8 bases matching TRBD2. J was trimmed by 2 bases and V by 0 bases; bases with no gene match: 7. The CDR3 loop spans 16 amino acids. CDR1 SGHRS and CDR2 YFSETQ come from the germline V gene. DNA of the CDR3: TGCGCCAGCAGCTTGGGGGCTAGCGGGCCTACCTACGAGCAGTACTTC. Translation: CASSLGASGPTYEQYF.

This clone appeared a few times. CDR3 region: CASSPGQNYGYTF. The CDR3 nucleotides read TGTGCCAGCAGCCCCGGCCAAAACTATGGCTACACCTTC. The chain uses TRBV7-9 and TRBJ1-2; D call uncertain. Looked up from germline, CDR1 is SEHNR and CDR2 is FQNEAQ (reference sequence). Trimming left V 5 bases short and J 2 bases short, with 9 bases between. CDR3 length: 13 amino acids.

The chain has TRBV27 and TRBJ2-7; D is unresolved. Germline values: CDR1 MNHEY, CDR2 SMNVEV (reference sequence). Trimming removed 3 bases at V and 0 bases at J, with 9 bases between. This CDR3 has 14 residues. This CDR3 is CASSLSPFSYEQYF. The CDR3 nucleotides read TGTGCCAGCAGTTTGAGTCCATTCTCCTACGAGCAGTACTTC.

This clone has a single count. The chain couples TRBV5-1 to TRBJ2-3; D is uncertain. Germline CDR1 is SGHRS and CDR2 is YFSETQ. Trimming took off 4 bases at V and 0 bases at J, with 6 bases between the two ends. This CDR3 comprises 13 residues. DNA of the CDR3: TGCGCCAGCAGCCCGGGTAGCACAGATACGCAGTATTTT. Translation gives CASSPGSTDTQYF.

The chain links TRBV4-2 to TRBJ2-3; D may correspond to TRBD1 or TRBD2 (5 bases each). Germline V gene sequence: CDR1 LGHNA, CDR2 YNFKEQ. Trimming took 3 bases from V and 11 from J, leaving 9 bases between them. This CDR3 is built from 11 residues. DNA of the CDR3: TGTGCCAGCAGCCACAGGGACCAGCAGTATTTT. This encodes CASSHRDQQYF.

This clone occurred a few times. CDR3 DNA sequence: TGTGCCAGTACCGGCCAGGGAGGCCAGCCCCAGCATTTT. Translating it yields CASTGQGGQPQHF. V is TRBV19 and J is TRBJ1-5, with D possibly being TRBD1 (5 bases). CDR3 length: 13 residues. Between the trimmed V and J ends, which lost 7 bases and 7 bases, there was a span of 14 bases. Germline V CDR1 and CDR2: LNHDA, SQIVND (reference sequence).

This rearrangement joins TRBV5-1 to TRBJ1-1, with 10 nucleotides matching TRBD1. Germline V gene sequence: CDR1 SGHRS, CDR2 YFSETQ. This CDR3 is 14 amino acids long. V trimming: 2 bases; J trimming: 4 bases; junction bases outside the gene matches: 2. The CDR3 DNA reads as TGCGCCAGCAGCTTCGGACAGGGGGGCACTGAAGCTTTCTTT. This translates into CASSFGQGGTEAFF.

The genes are TRBV4-1 and TRBJ2-7; tentative D call: TRBD1 (5 bases). Germline CDR1 and CDR2: MGHRA and YSYEKL. The CDR3 has 13 amino acids. Trimming took 0 bases from V and 4 from J, leaving 7 bases between them. Written as DNA, the CDR3 is TGCGCCAGCAGCCAAGACAGGGAATACGAGCAGTACTTC. As protein: CASSQDREYEQYF.